The 10 T cell receptor beta chains listed next were all sequenced from one sample in a study of blood T cell repertoires in COVID-19. Generated by immunoSEQ multiplex PCR, the TCRdb table keeps only in-frame clones and is missing some. The sample gives approximately 280,000 clones, 75% to 90% of which show up once; roughly 4.8% is in the top ten. The sequenced sample consisted of peripheral blood. The receptors were sampled from a man aged 35 to 55 with acute or convalescent COVID-19.

J is TRBJ2-5 and V is TRBV2, with D perhaps TRBD1 (5 bases). V shed 8 bases and J shed 5 bases, with 12 bases lying between them. Looked up from germline, CDR1 is SNHLY and CDR2 is FYNNEI. This CDR3 is built from 12 residues. CDR3 sequence: CASRDRGETQYF. The CDR3 DNA sequence: TGTGCCAGCCGCGATAGGGGCGAGACCCAGTACTTC.

This chain links TRBV5-4 with TRBJ2-7, with a weak D call TRBD2 (5 bases). The CDR3 is made up of 14 amino acids. Germline V CDR1 and CDR2: SGHNT, YYREEE (reference sequence). V was trimmed by 4 bases and J by 2 bases, leaving 13 bases between them. As DNA, the CDR3 is TGTGCCAGCAGCGAGAAGAGGGCCCCCTACGAGCAGTACTTC. It encodes CASSEKRAPYEQYF.

The V call is TRBV7-2, the J call TRBJ2-1; tentative D call: TRBD1 (6 bases). The V and J ends lost 0 bases and 7 bases respectively, with 13 bases between them. The CDR3 has 15 residues. From germline, CDR1 is SGHTA and CDR2 FQGNSA. CDR3 loop: CASSLAGTNWNEQFF. DNA of the CDR3: TGTGCCAGCAGCTTAGCAGGGACAAATTGGAATGAGCAGTTCTTC.

J is TRBJ2-7 and V is TRBV9, with 12 bases that match TRBD2. This CDR3 spans 14 amino acids. Germline CDR1 is SGDLS and CDR2 is YYNGEE. J was trimmed by 3 bases and V by 3 bases; bases with no gene match: 1. DNA of the CDR3: TGTGCCAGCAGCGCGACTAGCGGGGGCTACGAGCAGTACTTC. Its protein is CASSATSGGYEQYF.

The rearrangement uses TRBV5-1 and TRBJ1-1; the D gene is possibly TRBD1 (5 bases). Germline loops: CDR1 SGHRS, CDR2 YFSETQ. This CDR3 region has 12 residues. V dropped 0 bases and J dropped 7 bases, with 7 bases sitting between them. In nucleotides, the CDR3 is TGCGCCAGCAGCTTGGCCAGGGATGAAGCTTTCTTT. The encoded protein is CASSLARDEAFF.

The chain carries TRBV7-6 and TRBJ2-7; 10 bases match TRBD1. V was clipped by 5 bases and J by 3 bases; unmatched bases: 10. Germline CDR1 and CDR2: SGHVS and FNYEAQ. The CDR3 loop spans 16 amino acids. The CDR3 spells CASSPPDRGVVYEQYF. The CDR3 nucleotides are TGTGCCAGCAGCCCACCGGACAGGGGGGTTGTCTACGAGCAGTACTTC.

This chain's CDR3 is CASSVEGRGNTEAFF. The DNA of the CDR3 is TGTGCCAGCAGCGTAGAGGGCAGGGGGAACACTGAAGCTTTCTTT. The V call is TRBV9, the J call TRBJ1-1, with D perhaps TRBD1 (6 bases). Trimming took 0 bases from V and 1 from J, leaving 10 bases between them. Germline V gene lookup returns CDR1 SGDLS and CDR2 YYNGEE. This CDR3 comprises 15 residues.

The chain links TRBV5-1 to TRBJ1-1; D not certain. V gave up 0 bases and J gave up 4 bases, with 10 bases separating them. Germline loops: CDR1 SGHRS, CDR2 YFSETQ. This CDR3 region has 14 residues. CDR3 loop: CASSLAPGFTEAFF. CDR3 nucleotide sequence: TGCGCCAGCAGCTTGGCCCCCGGGTTCACTGAAGCTTTCTTT. Full variable domain (rest looked up from reference TRBV5-1 and TRBJ1-1): KAGVTQTPRYLIKTRGQQVTLSCSPISGHRSVSWYQQTPGQGLQFLFEYFSETQRNKGNFPGRFSGRQFSNSRSEMNVSTLELGDSALYLCASSLAPGFTEAFFGQGTRLTVV.

The chain is built from TRBV5-1 and TRBJ2-1; the D gene is possibly TRBD1 (6 bases). Germline values: CDR1 SGHRS, CDR2 YFSETQ. This CDR3 contains 13 residues. Trimming removed 0 bases from V and 5 bases from J, with 6 bases in between. As DNA, the CDR3 is TGCGCCAGCAGCTTGGGGGACAACAATGAGCAGTTCTTC. Translating it yields CASSLGDNNEQFF.

V and J are TRBV29-1 and TRBJ1-1; 8 bases fit TRBD1. The CDR3 totals 13 residues. V shed 7 bases and J 3 bases; nucleotides not matched to a gene: 7. The germline V gene has CDR1 SQVTM and CDR2 ANQGSEA. Written as DNA, the CDR3 is TGCAGCGCCGGGGACAGGCCGTACACTGAAGCTTTCTTT. It specifies CSAGDRPYTEAFF.